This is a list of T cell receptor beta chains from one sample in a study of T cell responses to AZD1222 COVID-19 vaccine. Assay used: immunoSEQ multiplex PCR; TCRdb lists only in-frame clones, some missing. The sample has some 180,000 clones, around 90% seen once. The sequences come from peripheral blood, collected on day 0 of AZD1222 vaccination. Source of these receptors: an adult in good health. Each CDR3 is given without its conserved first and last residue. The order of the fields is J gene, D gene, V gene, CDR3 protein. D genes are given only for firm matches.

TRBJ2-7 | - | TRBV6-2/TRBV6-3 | ASSYLGSYEQY
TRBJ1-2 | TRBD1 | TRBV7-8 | ASSTPGGAYGYT
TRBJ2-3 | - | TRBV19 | ASTMTASTDTQY
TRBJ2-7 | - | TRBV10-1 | ASSEIVDSYEQY
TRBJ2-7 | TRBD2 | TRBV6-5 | ASSRAGESYEQY
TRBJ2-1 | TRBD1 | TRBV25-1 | ASSETGDSYNEQF
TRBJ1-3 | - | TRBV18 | ASSTRDRSSGNTIY
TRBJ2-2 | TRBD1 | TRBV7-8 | ASSIRDRVNTGELF
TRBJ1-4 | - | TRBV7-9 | ASSLGLTNEKLF
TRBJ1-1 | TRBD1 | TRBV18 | ASSPGQTRIEAF
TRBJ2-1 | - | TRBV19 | GSSSYNEQF
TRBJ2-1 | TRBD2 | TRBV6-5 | ASSLLAGSYNEQF
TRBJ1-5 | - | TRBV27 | ASSPRTVYQPQH
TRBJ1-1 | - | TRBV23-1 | ASSQSRPSSVTEAF
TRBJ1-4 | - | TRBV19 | ASNSSGSATNEKLF
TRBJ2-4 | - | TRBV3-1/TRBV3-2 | AAGEGTKY
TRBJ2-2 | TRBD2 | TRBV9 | ASSVGHSGRPGELF
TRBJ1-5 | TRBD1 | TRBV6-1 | ASSETTGFRQPQH
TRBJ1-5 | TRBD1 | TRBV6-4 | ASSFFPGQDHSNQPQH
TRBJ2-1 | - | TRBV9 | ASTLGGASYNEQF
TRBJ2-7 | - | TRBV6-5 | ASNTWTTYEQY
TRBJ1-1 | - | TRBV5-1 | ASSPMGGGNTEAF
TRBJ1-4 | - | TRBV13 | ASSLTGSGNEKLF
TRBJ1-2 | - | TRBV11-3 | ASSSGFEHGYT
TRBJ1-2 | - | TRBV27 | ASSATGYYGYT
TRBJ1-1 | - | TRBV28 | ASSLAVGGGNTEAF
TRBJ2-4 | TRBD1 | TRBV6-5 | ASRQGRLNIQY
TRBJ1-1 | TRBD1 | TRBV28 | ASSLRQGGTEAF
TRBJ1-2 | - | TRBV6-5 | ASSYSNTAPGGYT
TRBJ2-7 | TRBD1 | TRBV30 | ASQGDRDLKNYEQY
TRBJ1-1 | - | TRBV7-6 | ASSPLNLLNTEAF
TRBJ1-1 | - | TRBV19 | ASRKDSMISGTEAF
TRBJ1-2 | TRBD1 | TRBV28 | ASSLGQAIYGYT
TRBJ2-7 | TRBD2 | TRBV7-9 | ASSFPTTSAELGEQY
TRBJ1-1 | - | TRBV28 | ASSLRIRTSGQAF
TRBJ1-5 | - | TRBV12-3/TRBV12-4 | ASSFSNQPQH
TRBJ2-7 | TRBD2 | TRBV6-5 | ASRRSGIDEQY
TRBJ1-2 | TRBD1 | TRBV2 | ASGGTERSNYGYT
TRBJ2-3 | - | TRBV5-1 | ASSLGSVDTQY
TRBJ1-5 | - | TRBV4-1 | ASSGGGSQPQH
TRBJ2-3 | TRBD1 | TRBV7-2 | ASSRQGLASDTQY
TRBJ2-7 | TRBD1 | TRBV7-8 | ASSLGQGSSYEQY
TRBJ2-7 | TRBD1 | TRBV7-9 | ASTSGQGDYEQY
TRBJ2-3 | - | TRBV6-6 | ASSYSSTGTDTQY
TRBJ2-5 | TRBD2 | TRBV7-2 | ASSFGLALETQY
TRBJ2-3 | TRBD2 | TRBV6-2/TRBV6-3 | ASSSRSGGTDTQY
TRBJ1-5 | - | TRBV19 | ASSWAVKRNQPQH
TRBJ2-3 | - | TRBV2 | ASLTLTPDTQY